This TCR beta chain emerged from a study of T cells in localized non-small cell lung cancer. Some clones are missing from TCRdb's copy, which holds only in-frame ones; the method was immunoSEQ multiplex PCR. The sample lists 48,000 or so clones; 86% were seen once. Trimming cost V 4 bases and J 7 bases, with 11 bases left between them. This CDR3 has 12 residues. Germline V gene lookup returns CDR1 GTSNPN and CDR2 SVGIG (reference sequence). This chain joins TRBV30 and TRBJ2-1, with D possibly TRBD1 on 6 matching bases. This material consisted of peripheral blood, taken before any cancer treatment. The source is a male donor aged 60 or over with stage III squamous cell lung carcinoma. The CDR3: CAWKGERNEQFF. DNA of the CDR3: TGTGCCTGGAAGGGGGAGAGGAATGAGCAGTTCTTC.